These 19 T cell receptor beta chains came from one sample sequenced in a study of T cells in Graves' hyperthyroidism and ophthalmopathy. Authors of the study amplified TCR beta CDR3 regions from RNA transcripts. With the HTBI primer set, the TCR CDR3 went through a first round of RT-PCR. TCRdb used MiXCR to reprocess the multiplex PCR reads, holding one entry per CDR3 protein. This table has 700,000 to 850,000 distinct CDR3 sequences, over 35% appearing once. Sequencing used blood. Source of these receptors: a middle-aged woman with Graves' hyperthyroidism.

This clonotype showed up many times. The gene calls are TRBV7-8 and TRBJ1-5; D possibly corresponds to TRBD1 (5 bases). The germline V gene has CDR1 SGHVS and CDR2 FQNEAQ. The CDR3 covers 15 residues. Trimming stripped 3 bases from V and 2 bases from J, with 11 bases between. The DNA of the CDR3 is TGTGCCAGCAGCTTTAGCAGGGCCGGCAATCAGCCCCAGCATTTT. Its translation: CASSFSRAGNQPQHF. Filled out from reference TRBV7-8 and TRBJ1-5, the complete variable domain reads GAGVSQSPRYKVAKRGQDVALRCDPISGHVSLFWYQQALGQGPEFLTYFQNEAQLDKSGLPSDRFFAERPEGSVSTLKIQRTQQEDSAVYLCASSFSRAGNQPQHFGDGTRLSIL.

In its sample, this clonotype was seen a few times. The chain employs TRBV25-1 and TRBJ2-3; TRBD1 might be the D (5 bases). The CDR3 loop spans 12 amino acids. Trimming cost V 5 bases and J 6 bases, with 9 bases left between them. CDR1 and CDR2 from the germline V gene are MGHDK and SYGVNS. The DNA for the CDR3 is TGTGCCAGCAGTCAAGGGGTGGATACGCAGTATTTT. This codes for CASSQGVDTQYF.

As to this clonotype: This clone may be a read error of a much larger clone one base away. V gene TRBV7-2 combines with J gene TRBJ1-2, with D tentatively TRBD1 (5 bases). In germline, CDR1 is SGHTA, CDR2 FQGNSA. This CDR3 contains 14 residues. CDR3 sequence: CASSQEGYAGGYAF. The CDR3 nucleotides read TGTGCCAGCAGCCAAGAGGGGTACGCGGGAGGCTACGCCTTC.

This clonotype turned up a few times. The rearrangement joins TRBV24-1 to TRBJ2-7; the D gene could be TRBD1 or TRBD2 (5 bases each). The V end lost 9 bases, the J end lost 0 bases, and 17 bases lay between the germline ends. CDR1 KGHDR and CDR2 SFDVKD come from the germline V gene. The CDR3 runs to 15 residues. CDR3 sequence reads: CATAGGRGSSYEQYF. The CDR3 region has the DNA TGTGCCACCGCTGGGGGACGGGGAAGCTCCTACGAGCAGTACTTC.

At least ten counts were recorded for this clonotype. The chain recombines TRBV29-1 with TRBJ1-3; D gene uncertain. CDR3 length: 14 amino acids. Trimming removed 7 bases at V and 0 bases at J, with 13 bases between. Germline CDR1 and CDR2: SQVTM and ANQGSEA. CDR3 sequence (DNA): TGCAGCGCGATTCGGACGGTCTCTGGAAACACCATATATTTT. This sequence encodes CSAIRTVSGNTIYF.

This clonotype was observed at least ten times. The chain links TRBV28 to TRBJ2-7; no clear D gene. Germline V CDR1 and CDR2: MDHEN, SYDVKM. The CDR3 has 14 amino acids. Deletions cut 2 bases from V and 0 bases from J, with 8 bases between. The chain's CDR3 is CASSLPLFSYEQYF. The CDR3 DNA reads as TGTGCCAGCAGTTTACCACTATTCTCCTACGAGCAGTACTTC.

A remark on this clonotype: A read error is possible here, since a much larger clone lies one base away. The CDR3 loop reads CASGQVGQYF. The CDR3 nucleotides read TGTGCCAGCGGGCAGGTGGGGCAGTACTTC. The chain links TRBV6-2 or TRBV6-3 to TRBJ2-7; no clear D gene. This CDR3 has 10 residues. Trimming shortened V by 8 bases and J by 9 bases, and 11 bases separated the two germline ends. Germline V lookup: CDR1 MNHEY, CDR2 SVGEGT.

This clonotype was observed a few times. A much larger clone lies a single base off, so this may be a read error. V is TRBV29-1 and J is TRBJ1-1, with 7 bases identical to TRBD1. Trimming removed 7 bases from V and 3 bases from J; junction bases left unmatched: 5. This CDR3 contains 12 residues. Looked up from germline, CDR1 is SQVTM and CDR2 is ANQGSEA. The CDR3: CSADREDTEAFF. CDR3 nucleotide sequence: TGCAGCGCCGACAGGGAGGACACTGAAGCTTTCTTT.

The chain uses TRBV6-5 and TRBJ1-4, with D possibly being TRBD1 (6 bases). Germline V gene data show CDR1 as MNHEY and CDR2 as SVGAGI. Trimming stripped 7 bases from V and 4 bases from J, with 16 bases between. This CDR3 contains 15 residues. CDR3: CASTARQDLNEKLFF. In DNA, the CDR3 is TGTGCCAGCACCGCTCGACAGGACCTTAATGAAAAACTGTTTTTT.

Of note for this clonotype: At one of its ends the junction is not consistent with the germline gene, which may arise from a read error. This chain connects TRBV12-3 or TRBV12-4 to TRBJ2-5; TRBD1 might be the D (7 bases). The CDR3 length is 17 residues. The CDR3 coding sequence is TGTGCCAGCAGTTTTGGGTCAGGGGGGACTTACCAAGAGACTCAGTACTTC. Its translation: CASSFGSGGTYQETQYF.

The chain employs TRBV7-9 and TRBJ1-4; D is perhaps TRBD1 (5 bases). CDR1 is SEHNR, CDR2 FQNEAQ, per germline (reference sequence). The CDR3 runs to 15 residues. Trimming removed 5 bases from V and 5 bases from J, with 15 bases in between. The CDR3 here is CASSQPAGTNEKLFF. Here the CDR3 DNA reads TGTGCCAGCAGCCAACCTGCTGGGACGAATGAAAAACTGTTTTTT.

The table lists this clonotype with many counts. This rearrangement joins TRBV4-1 to TRBJ1-1, with no clear D. Trimming took 0 bases from V and 5 from J, leaving 10 bases between them. Germline V gene lookup returns CDR1 MGHRA and CDR2 YSYEKL. This CDR3 contains 14 residues. The CDR3 here is CASSQDARATEAFF. The CDR3 DNA reads TGCGCCAGCAGCCAAGACGCTCGGGCGACTGAAGCTTTCTTT.

The chain carries TRBV7-9 and TRBJ2-2; D tentatively fits TRBD1 or TRBD2 (5 bases each). V dropped 4 bases and J dropped 7 bases, with 13 bases sitting between them. The CDR3 is 14 amino acids. Germline CDR1 and CDR2: SEHNR and FQNEAQ (reference sequence). CDR3 DNA sequence: TGTGCCAGCAGCTCGGGACCACTATACGGGGAGCTGTTTTTT. This translates into CASSSGPLYGELFF.

This clonotype was counted a few times. For the CDR3, the DNA is TGTGCCAGCAGCCGGGACGGTCCGAACACTGAAGCTTTCTTT. The encoded protein is CASSRDGPNTEAFF. The chain joins TRBV11-3 to TRBJ1-1; tentative D call: TRBD1 (5 bases). Trimming removed 5 bases from V and 1 base from J, with 11 bases in between. The germline CDR1 and CDR2 sequences are SGHNT and YENEEA. The CDR3 totals 14 residues.

The genes are TRBV27 and TRBJ1-1; 9 nucleotides align to TRBD1. The CDR3 is made up of 14 amino acids. Germline loops: CDR1 MNHEY, CDR2 SMNVEV (reference sequence). J gave up 12 bases and V 5 bases, and 13 bases lay outside the gene matches. The CDR3: CASSTFTGTGITFF. Here the CDR3 DNA reads TGTGCCAGCAGTACATTCACCGGGACAGGGATAACTTTCTTT.

Regarding this clonotype: This likely comes from a read error, as the CDR3 has no conserved phenylalanine or tryptophan at its end. The V and J genes are TRBV19 and TRBJ1-1; D might be TRBD1 (6 bases). The CDR3 runs 15 residues. CDR1 and CDR2 (germline): LNHDA, SQIVND (reference sequence). V dropped 5 bases and J dropped 1 base, with 14 bases sitting between them. The CDR3 region has the DNA TGTGCCAGTAGTCTACCCGGGGGCGGGAACACTGAAGCTTTCCTT. Amino acids: CASSLPGGGNTEAFL.

About this clonotype: The missing conserved phenylalanine or tryptophan at the end of this CDR3 makes a read error likely. This chain uses TRBV7-2 with TRBJ1-6, with 9 bases fitting TRBD1. This CDR3 region has 15 residues. In germline, CDR1 is SGHTA, CDR2 FQGNSA. Trimming cost V 3 bases and J 7 bases; bases outside gene matches: 4. The DNA for the CDR3 is TGTGCCAGCAGCTTCGGGACAGGGTGGAATTCACCCCTCCACCTT. Translated: CASSFGTGWNSPLHL.

This clonotype was recorded a few times. With a much larger clone just one base away, this may be a read error. V and J are TRBV5-6 and TRBJ1-2, with a weak D call TRBD1 (5 bases). V was clipped by 2 bases and J by 4 bases, with 9 bases between them. This CDR3 is built from 13 residues. Per germline, CDR1 SGHDT and CDR2 YYEEEE. The CDR3 nucleotides read TGTGCCAGCAGCTTCACGGGGCCCTATGGCTACACCTTC. Translated, it gives CASSFTGPYGYTF. The complete variable domain, with remaining parts taken from reference TRBV5-6 and TRBJ1-2, reads DAGVTQSPTHLIKTRGQQVTLRCSPKSGHDTVSWYQQALGQGPQFIFQYYEEEERQRGNFPDRFSGHQFPNYSSELNVNALLLGDSALYLCASSFTGPYGYTFGSGTRLTVV.

This clonotype came up a few times. V is TRBV12-3 or TRBV12-4 and J is TRBJ2-7; no clear D gene. The V end lost 6 bases, the J end lost 1 base, and 16 bases lay between the germline ends. The CDR3 totals 15 residues. Written as DNA, the CDR3 is TGTGCCAGCAGCCCCGGACCGCAAACTTCCTACGAGCAGTACTTC. Protein: CASSPGPQTSYEQYF.